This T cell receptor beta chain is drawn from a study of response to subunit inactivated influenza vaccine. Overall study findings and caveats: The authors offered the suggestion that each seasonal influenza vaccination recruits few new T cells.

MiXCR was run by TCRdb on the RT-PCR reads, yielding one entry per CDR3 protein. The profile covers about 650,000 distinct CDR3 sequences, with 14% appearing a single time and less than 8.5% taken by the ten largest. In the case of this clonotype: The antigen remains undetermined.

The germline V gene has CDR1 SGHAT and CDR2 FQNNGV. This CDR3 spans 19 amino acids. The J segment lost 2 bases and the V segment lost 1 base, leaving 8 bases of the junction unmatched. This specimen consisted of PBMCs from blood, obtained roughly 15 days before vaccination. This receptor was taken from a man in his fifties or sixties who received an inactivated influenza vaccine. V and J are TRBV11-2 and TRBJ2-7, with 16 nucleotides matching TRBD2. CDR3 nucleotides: TGTGCCAGCAGCTTAGGTGGCAGGGGGACTAGCGGGAGGGCCTACGAGCAGTACTTC. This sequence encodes CASSLGGRGTSGRAYEQYF. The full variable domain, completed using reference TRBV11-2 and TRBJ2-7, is EAGVAQSPRYKIIEKRQSVAFWCNPISGHATLYWYQQILGQGPKLLIQFQNNGVVDDSQLPKDRFSAERLKGVDSTLKIQPAKLEDSAVYLCASSLGGRGTSGRAYEQYFGPGTRLTVT.